This T cell receptor (beta chain) was identified in a study of blood T cell repertoires in COVID-19. Study summary: There were acute and convalescent COVID-19 samples, and they came from the United States, Italy and Spain. In each case, the material was cDNA or gDNA derived from T cells, B-cell-depleted T cells, or PBMCs.

Libraries were prepared by immunoSEQ multiplex PCR; TCRdb keeps only in-frame clonotypes and omits some of them. The data show a few hundred thousand clones, around 90% seen once. Participant age was roughly 18 to 89 years, and participants resided in approximately 25 US areas. Assignments of participants to cohorts depended upon their own reported clinical history. Sequencing was done on a sample of PBMCs or T cells enriched from blood (not recorded which). The origin of this receptor is a woman in her 30s who had recovered from COVID-19.

The DNA for the CDR3 is TGTGCCACCAGCAGAGATAGGGGGATGAGCGGCTACACCTTC. Protein: CATSRDRGMSGYTF. The V call is TRBV15, the J call TRBJ1-2; the D gene is possibly TRBD1 (6 bases). Germline lookup yields CDR1 LNHNV and CDR2 YYDKDF (reference sequence). Trimming removed 0 bases from V and 8 bases from J, with 13 bases in between. The CDR3 contains 14 residues.